This is a list of T cell receptor beta chains from one sample in a study of beta chain features in type 1 diabetes. Sequencing used immunoSEQ multiplex PCR; TCRdb keeps in-frame clones, though not all of them. Of fewer than 200,000 clones in the sample, approximately 8.1% were seen once. Sequencing input: central memory CD4+ T cells from blood. The receptors come from a man aged 18 to 29 in good health. CDR3s leave out the opening cysteine and the closing phenylalanine or tryptophan. A D gene is named only where the DNA matches it firmly. Clone size is stated in some rows and not others, as once, few, many or a class when expanded.

NA TRBD1 TRBJ1-5 TRBV5-5 ASSLQDRISNQPQH
few NA TRBJ2-2 TRBV7-6 ASSSVTRDTGELF
many NA TRBJ2-1 TRBV4-3 ASSQGGFGEQF
NA TRBD1 TRBJ1-1 TRBV30 AWKDRGRGQNTEAF
many TRBD1 TRBJ1-4 TRBV4-3 ASSARTGVDNEKLF
NA TRBD2 TRBJ2-3 TRBV4-1 ASSHPSGRAARTDTQY
NA NA TRBJ2-5 TRBV7-2 ASSLAVNRETQY
NA NA TRBJ1-2 TRBV18 ASSPTANYGYT
NA TRBD2 TRBJ2-3 TRBV19 ASSIEAGGSDTQY
few TRBD1 TRBJ2-4 TRBV6-1 ASSVPGQGFVSAAKNIQY
NA TRBD2 TRBJ2-7 TRBV9 ASSSGGTGSYEQY
NA TRBD2 TRBJ2-1 TRBV30 AWSVRLAGNDEQF
few NA TRBJ2-5 TRBV7-3 ASSPGFDSTQETQY
NA NA TRBJ1-5 TRBV27 ASSLLGQPQH
few TRBD1 TRBJ1-5 TRBV2 ASSDSTGRNQPQH
few NA TRBJ1-2 TRBV4-3 ASSPGAHLRGYT
NA TRBD1 TRBJ2-7 TRBV10-3 AISGDSLPYEQY
few NA TRBJ2-7 TRBV28 ASRSSTGYEQY
NA TRBD1 TRBJ2-4 TRBV6-1 ASSAPPGQGIERAKNIQY
few NA TRBJ2-3 TRBV7-3 ASSFGGASDTQY
NA NA TRBJ2-7 TRBV6-6 ASSRLGQGSYEQY
few NA TRBJ1-2 TRBV7-2 ASSLTVTEWGYT
NA NA TRBJ1-2 TRBV2 ASSGQVTYGYT
NA NA TRBJ1-3 TRBV7-2 ASSPQVGNTIY
NA NA TRBJ2-7 TRBV28 ASSLRAPTDTYEQY
many TRBD2 TRBJ2-4 TRBV4-2 ASCPRAGLDLAKNIQY
NA TRBD1 TRBJ1-5 TRBV7-3 ASSVGQGMYQPQH
few TRBD1 TRBJ1-1 TRBV29-1 SVLSGQGNTEAF
few NA TRBJ1-2 TRBV6-1 ASSEGTAYGYT
many NA TRBJ2-2 TRBV7-2 ASSLVQGRTGELF
many NA TRBJ2-7 TRBV23-1 ASSPTTLPPGMGRSEQY
few NA TRBJ2-7 TRBV6-5 ASSYRDGGYEQY
few NA TRBJ2-6 TRBV25-1 ASSERNPHSGANVLT
few NA TRBJ1-5 TRBV18 ASSLAGDSNQPQH
NA TRBD1 TRBJ1-1 TRBV7-2 ASSPRQGGTEAF
NA TRBD2 NA TRBV28 ASSRLSWTSGGTYEQY
few NA TRBJ1-2 TRBV2 ASSGDSGYGYT
many TRBD2 TRBJ2-7 TRBV5-4 ASSLGIAGYEQY
NA TRBD1 TRBJ1-4 TRBV28 ASSLTGAPTNEKLF
NA NA TRBJ1-6 TRBV30 AWSDILSSYNSPLH
few NA TRBJ1-1 TRBV28 ASTSTANTEAF
NA NA TRBJ2-3 TRBV29-1 SVDLIADTQY
NA NA TRBJ1-2 TRBV7-2 ASSPGVNYGYT
many TRBD1 TRBJ2-7 TRBV7-2 ASNPGGTGAYEQY
NA NA TRBJ2-3 TRBV27 ASSFRRAVYTDTQY
few TRBD1 TRBJ1-6 TRBV6-1 ASSDRTGDSPLH
many NA TRBJ2-1 TRBV28 ATIGQNLYNEQF
NA NA TRBJ2-1 TRBV25-1 ASSEWGRGQDNEQF
NA NA TRBJ2-5 TRBV10-3 AISDQITPQTQY
many TRBD2 TRBJ2-7 TRBV28 ASTVTSDEQY
NA TRBD1 TRBJ1-2 TRBV7-8 ASSQRTGKNYGYT
NA TRBD1 TRBJ1-2 TRBV10-3 AIRPGTGEFYGYT
few NA TRBJ2-5 TRBV5-4 ASSQGGRRETETQY
NA TRBD2 TRBJ2-1 TRBV5-1 ASIPGVAGADEQF